This T cell receptor (beta chain) was sequenced for a study of blood T cells in healthy people across ages. Findings and limits, study-wide: The recorded TCR beta diversity per million T cells decreased in a roughly linear manner with age.

This clonotype showed up just a few times. Its antigen is undetermined. Combining a sample-barcoded 5' primer with a J-beta primer mix, a second PCR ran for roughly 6 to 12 cycles. TCRdb recomputed calls from the 5' RACE reads with MiXCR, one row per CDR3 protein. The profile shows approximately 1.5 million distinct CDR3 sequences, roughly a third of them singletons. The germline CDR1 and CDR2 sequences are SGHTA and FQGNSA. Trimming removed 4 bases at V and 4 bases at J, with 16 bases between. This CDR3 comprises 15 residues. J is TRBJ1-1 and V is TRBV7-2; D call uncertain. The source of this sequence is a woman aged 25-40 years in good health. Sequences were obtained from blood. CDR3 sequence: CASSSQLSPVTEAFF. CDR3 in DNA: TGTGCCAGCAGCTCCCAGTTGAGCCCTGTCACTGAAGCTTTCTTT.